Below, 3 T cell receptor beta chains from the same sample are listed, as sequenced in a study of post-analysis software for immune sequencing data. General observations from the study: Four to six TRBV segments appeared more often in patients than in controls, and TRBV5-6, TRBV5-1 and TRBV20-1 were among these.

Their cognate antigens are unknown. Unique molecular identifiers featured in each of the TCR beta cDNA libraries. TCRdb reprocessed the PCR reads via MiXCR and lists one record per CDR3 protein. This table has roughly 650,000 distinct CDR3 sequences, more than 50% appearing once. Sequencing used blood. These receptors were obtained from a girl aged 2 to 9 with multiple sclerosis.

The gene calls are TRBV6-2 or TRBV6-3 and TRBJ2-5; 15 bases map to TRBD2. The germline CDR1 and CDR2 sequences are MNHEY and SVGEGT. CDR3 length: 15 amino acids. Unmatched junction bases numbered 1, after V lost 4 bases and J lost 4 bases. The CDR3 nucleotides are TGTGCCAGCAGTTGGACTAGCGGGGGGGCAGAGACCCAGTACTTC. It specifies CASSWTSGGAETQYF.

This clonotype was found a few times. The V call is TRBV15, the J call TRBJ2-7, with D maybe TRBD1 (6 bases). The CDR3 consists of 17 residues. V dropped 0 bases and J dropped 0 bases, with 15 bases sitting between them. Germline assignment: CDR1 LNHNV and CDR2 YYDKDF (reference sequence). The CDR3 loop reads CATSRDWGTDSSYEQYF. As DNA, the CDR3 is TGTGCCACCAGCAGAGATTGGGGAACGGACAGCTCCTACGAGCAGTACTTC.

CDR3 region: CASSPPPGYEQYF. The CDR3 DNA sequence: TGTGCCAGCTCACCACCGCCCGGCTACGAGCAGTACTTC. J is TRBJ2-7 and V is TRBV18, with D uncertain. Germline V gene lookup returns CDR1 KGHSH and CDR2 LQKENI. The CDR3 has 13 amino acids. Trimming pared 0 bases from V and 3 bases from J, leaving 6 bases between.